The following is a TCR beta chain sequence with its context. This sample is drawn from a study of blood T cell repertoires in COVID-19. The CDR3 totals 12 residues. Trimming took off 2 bases at V and 6 bases at J, with 10 bases between the two ends. CDR1 GTSNPN and CDR2 SVGIG come from the germline V gene (reference sequence). Sequencing was performed with immunoSEQ multiplex PCR; in TCRdb, only in-frame clones are kept and a portion is missing. The profile shows roughly 400,000 clones, just under 90% of them singletons. Recovery meant two consecutive negative NP/OP PCR tests, professional clearance, or resolved symptoms.

The TCR was taken from a woman in her 30s who had recovered from COVID-19. The chain employs TRBV30 and TRBJ1-2, with D hard to call. Sample: PBMCs or T cells enriched from blood (not recorded which). The CDR3, as DNA: TGTGCCTGGAGTATTGGGAGCCATGGCTACACCTTC. Its translation is CAWSIGSHGYTF.